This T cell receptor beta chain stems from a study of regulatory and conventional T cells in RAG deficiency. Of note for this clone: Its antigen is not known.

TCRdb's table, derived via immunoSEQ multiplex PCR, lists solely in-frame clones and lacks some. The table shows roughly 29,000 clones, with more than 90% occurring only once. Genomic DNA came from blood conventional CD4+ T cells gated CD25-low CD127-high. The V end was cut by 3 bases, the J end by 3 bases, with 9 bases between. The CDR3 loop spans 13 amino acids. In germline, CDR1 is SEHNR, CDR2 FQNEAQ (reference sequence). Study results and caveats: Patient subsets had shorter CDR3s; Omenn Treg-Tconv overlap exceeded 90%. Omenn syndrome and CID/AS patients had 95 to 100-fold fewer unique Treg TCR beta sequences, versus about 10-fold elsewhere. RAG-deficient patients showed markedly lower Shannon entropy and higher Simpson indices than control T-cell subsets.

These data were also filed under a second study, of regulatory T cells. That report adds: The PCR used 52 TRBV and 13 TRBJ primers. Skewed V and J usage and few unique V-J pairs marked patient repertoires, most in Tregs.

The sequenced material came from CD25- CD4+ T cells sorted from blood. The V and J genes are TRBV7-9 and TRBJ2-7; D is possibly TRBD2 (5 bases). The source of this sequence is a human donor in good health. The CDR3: CASSFSGNYEQYF. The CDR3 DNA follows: TGTGCCAGCAGCTTCTCCGGGAACTACGAGCAGTACTTC.